The rows below give T cell receptor beta chains drawn from one sample of a study of radiation and T cells in renal cell carcinoma. Measured with immunoSEQ multiplex PCR; TCRdb has only the in-frame clones, and not every one. Altogether just over 150,000 clones are present, about 91% being singletons, with the ten largest covering 13%. This specimen consisted of blood, obtained from a patient whose treatment included radiotherapy and nephrectomy. All receptors come from a woman aged 45-60 years with renal cell carcinoma. Both conserved end residues are part of each CDR3. D genes are given only for firm matches. Rows may omit the clone size; those that give it use once, few, many or a size class.

size: once
J: TRBJ1-5
D: NA
V: TRBV5-8
CDR3: CASSRHISEPQHF
DNA: TGTGCCAGCAGCCGCCATATCTCCGAGCCCCAGCATTTT

size: NA
J: TRBJ1-1
D: NA
V: TRBV7-2
CDR3: CASSLSGHTEAFF
DNA: TGTGCCAGCAGCTTATCGGGGCACACTGAAGCTTTCTTT

size: NA
J: TRBJ2-7
D: TRBD2
V: TRBV20-1
CDR3: CSASRGLEYF
DNA: TGCAGTGCTAGTCGGGGACTAGAGTACTTC

size: NA
J: TRBJ2-7
D: TRBD1
V: TRBV4-3
CDR3: CASSELPGQGAHEQYF
DNA: TGCGCCAGCAGCGAGCTTCCGGGACAGGGGGCCCACGAGCAGTACTTC

size: NA
J: TRBJ2-2
D: TRBD1
V: TRBV19
CDR3: CASSLTGADTGELFF
DNA: TGTGCCAGTAGTTTGACAGGGGCGGACACCGGGGAGCTGTTTTTT

size: NA
J: TRBJ1-2
D: TRBD1
V: TRBV4-3
CDR3: CASSHGTDYGYTF
DNA: TGCGCCAGCAGCCACGGGACAGACTATGGCTACACCTTC

size: NA
J: TRBJ1-5
D: NA
V: TRBV4-1
CDR3: CASSQDLRVSQHF
DNA: TGCGCCAGCAGCCAAGATCTGCGGGTTTCCCAGCATTTT

size: NA
J: TRBJ2-5
D: NA
V: TRBV19
CDR3: CASSERDGETQYF
DNA: TGTGCCAGTAGTGAGAGGGACGGTGAGACCCAGTACTTC

size: NA
J: TRBJ2-5
D: NA
V: TRBV5-5
CDR3: CASSLAGRGQETQYF
DNA: TGTGCCAGCAGCTTGGCTGGACGAGGCCAAGAGACCCAGTACTTC

size: NA
J: TRBJ2-3
D: NA
V: TRBV5-6
CDR3: CASHTSTGTQYF
DNA: TGTGCCAGCCACACCTCAACCGGTACGCAGTATTTT

size: NA
J: TRBJ1-1
D: TRBD1
V: TRBV6-5
CDR3: CASRRDRENTEAFF
DNA: TGTGCCAGCAGGAGGGACAGGGAGAACACTGAAGCTTTCTTT

size: once
J: TRBJ2-5
D: NA
V: TRBV2
CDR3: CASQGLEGETQYF
DNA: TGTGCCAGCCAGGGGCTGGAGGGAGAGACCCAGTACTTC

size: NA
J: TRBJ2-7
D: NA
V: TRBV9
CDR3: CASSPGGRGGYEQYF
DNA: TGTGCCAGCAGTCCCGGGGGCAGGGGCGGCTACGAGCAGTACTTC

size: NA
J: TRBJ1-2
D: NA
V: TRBV19
CDR3: CASSIEVGGDSNSYGYTF
DNA: TGTGCCAGTAGTATTGAGGTTGGCGGTGACTCCAATTCCTATGGCTACACCTTC

size: NA
J: TRBJ2-7
D: NA
V: TRBV20-1
CDR3: CSASQVDEQYF
DNA: TGCAGTGCTTCCCAGGTGGACGAGCAGTACTTC

size: NA
J: TRBJ1-1
D: TRBD1
V: TRBV4-3
CDR3: CASSQDLGTGMNTEAFF
DNA: TGCGCCAGCAGCCAAGATCTGGGGACAGGGATGAACACTGAAGCTTTCTTT

size: NA
J: TRBJ2-5
D: TRBD2
V: TRBV5-1
CDR3: CASSGLAGPQETQYF
DNA: TGCGCCAGCAGCGGGTTAGCGGGCCCCCAAGAGACCCAGTACTTC

size: NA
J: TRBJ1-1
D: NA
V: TRBV14
CDR3: CASSQDNGGLNTEAFF
DNA: TGTGCCAGCAGCCAAGATAACGGGGGGCTGAACACTGAAGCTTTCTTT

size: NA
J: TRBJ1-1
D: NA
V: TRBV11-2
CDR3: CASSLGELGLKYTEAFF
DNA: TGTGCCAGCAGCTTAGGAGAGCTAGGGTTGAAATACACTGAAGCTTTCTTT

size: NA
J: TRBJ1-5
D: NA
V: TRBV6-1
CDR3: CASIGGGSNQPQHF
DNA: TGTGCCAGCATCGGAGGGGGTAGCAATCAGCCCCAGCATTTT

size: NA
J: TRBJ1-3
D: NA
V: TRBV19
CDR3: CASSIAHRGNTIYF
DNA: TGTGCCAGTAGTATTGCGCATCGTGGAAACACCATATATTTT

size: NA
J: TRBJ1-3
D: NA
V: TRBV7-3
CDR3: CASSLTAQGTGNTIYF
DNA: TGTGCCAGCAGCTTAACAGCACAGGGAACTGGAAACACCATATATTTT

size: few
J: TRBJ1-1
D: TRBD1
V: TRBV29-1
CDR3: CSVGRGLGEAFF
DNA: TGCAGCGTTGGCAGGGGGCTAGGTGAAGCTTTCTTT

size: NA
J: TRBJ2-5
D: TRBD2
V: TRBV19
CDR3: CASGTNRKETQYF
DNA: TGTGCCAGCGGGACTAACCGTAAAGAGACCCAGTACTTC

size: NA
J: TRBJ1-5
D: TRBD1
V: TRBV7-2
CDR3: CASSLPRDSGNNQPQHF
DNA: TGTGCCAGCAGCTTACCCCGGGACAGCGGGAACAATCAGCCCCAGCATTTT

size: NA
J: TRBJ1-6
D: NA
V: TRBV19
CDR3: CASSAGVNSPLHF
DNA: TGTGCCAGTTCCGCAGGCGTTAATTCACCTCTCCACTTT

size: NA
J: TRBJ2-5
D: NA
V: TRBV5-6
CDR3: CASSLPGAEETQYF
DNA: TGTGCCAGCAGCTTGCCGGGGGCGGAAGAGACCCAGTACTTC

size: NA
J: TRBJ1-5
D: NA
V: TRBV7-8
CDR3: CASSLELSNQPQHF
DNA: TGTGCCAGCAGCTTAGAACTTAGCAATCAGCCCCAGCATTTT

size: NA
J: TRBJ1-2
D: TRBD1
V: TRBV5-6
CDR3: CASSSGQPYGYTF
DNA: TGTGCCAGCAGCTCGGGACAGCCCTATGGCTACACCTTC

size: NA
J: TRBJ1-1
D: NA
V: TRBV10-2
CDR3: CASSYPNTEAFF
DNA: TGCGCCAGCAGCTATCCGAACACTGAAGCTTTCTTT

size: once
J: TRBJ2-7
D: NA
V: TRBV10-2
CDR3: CASRQRVTSTYEQYF
DNA: TGCGCCAGCAGACAGAGGGTGACTTCAACCTACGAGCAGTACTTC

size: NA
J: TRBJ1-2
D: NA
V: TRBV7-2
CDR3: CASSPRQEFYGYTF
DNA: TGTGCCAGCAGCCCCCGACAGGAATTCTATGGCTACACCTTC

size: NA
J: TRBJ1-4
D: TRBD1
V: TRBV19
CDR3: CASRPGQGSNEKLFF
DNA: TGTGCCAGTAGGCCGGGACAGGGTTCTAATGAAAAACTGTTTTTT

size: NA
J: TRBJ1-1
D: NA
V: TRBV6-5
CDR3: CASSYSTGSTEAFF
DNA: TGTGCCAGCAGTTACTCAACAGGGTCCACTGAAGCTTTCTTT

size: NA
J: TRBJ1-5
D: NA
V: TRBV7-2
CDR3: CASSSGGDRNQPQHF
DNA: TGTGCCAGCAGCTCCGGGGGCGACAGGAATCAGCCCCAGCATTTT